This is a list of T cell receptor beta chains from one sample in a study of cytomegalovirus exposure and HLA in healthy donors. The data were produced by immunoSEQ multiplex PCR, yet TCRdb's version contains in-frame clones alone and is incomplete. The table records over 150,000 clones, around 70% of them present only once. The sequencing input was PBMCs. The receptors were sampled from a man aged 25 to 40 in good health and CMV-seronegative. The CDR3 runs from the conserved cysteine through the conserved F or W. A D gene is named only where the DNA matches it firmly. The size of a clone is reported for some rows only, either as once, few or many, or as a class for expanded clones.

D,J,size,V,DNA,CDR3
TRBD1,TRBJ1-2,once,TRBV7-8,TGTGCCAGCAGCCCCGGGACAGAGACCTATGGCTACACCTTC,CASSPGTETYGYTF
TRBD2,TRBJ2-1,.,TRBV5-6,TGTGCCAGCAGCTCAGGGACTAGCGGGGCTTACAATGAGCAGTTCTTC,CASSSGTSGAYNEQFF
.,TRBJ2-7,.,TRBV7-9,TGTTCCAGCAGCTCCACTTCCTACGAGCAGTACTTC,CSSSSTSYEQYF
.,TRBJ2-3,.,TRBV27,TGTGCCAGCAGTTTAAGCCTATCCCACACAGATACGCAGTATTTT,CASSLSLSHTDTQYF
.,TRBJ2-3,.,TRBV5-6,TGTGCCAGCAGAAGTGGGGCCGACACAGATACGCAGTATTTT,CASRSGADTDTQYF
TRBD1,TRBJ1-1,.,TRBV4-3,TGCGCCAGCAGCCAAGAGGGGCAGGGGGGAACTGAAGCTTTCTTT,CASSQEGQGGTEAFF
TRBD1,TRBJ2-7,.,TRBV9,TGTGCCAGAGCCGGGACAGGGGAGACCTACGAGCAGTACTTC,CARAGTGETYEQYF
TRBD1,TRBJ2-3,.,TRBV30,TGTGCCTGGAGCCCTACCCGGGGACAGGGGGATCTTAGCACAGATACGCAGTATTTT,CAWSPTRGQGDLSTDTQYF
.,TRBJ1-1,.,TRBV5-5,TGTGCCAGCAGTAATCCGGGGGGGTCCGCTTTCTTT,CASSNPGGSAFF
TRBD1,TRBJ2-3,.,TRBV28,TGTGCCAGCAGCCTGGGACAGTCCAGCACAGATACGCAGTATTTT,CASSLGQSSTDTQYF
.,TRBJ2-7,.,TRBV6-5,TGTGCCAGCAGTTACTCGGCGGCCCACATCTCCTACGAGCAGTACTTC,CASSYSAAHISYEQYF
.,TRBJ2-3,.,TRBV11-2,TGTGCCAGCAGCTTAAGGATTCGGGTCACTTTAAGAGATACGCAGTATTTT,CASSLRIRVTLRDTQYF
TRBD1,TRBJ2-3,.,TRBV7-7,TGTGCTAGCAGCCGCGACAGGGGCACAGATACGCAGTATTTT,CASSRDRGTDTQYF
.,TRBJ2-2,.,TRBV5-1,TGCGCCAGCAGCACCAGGGAAGGGAACACCGGGGAGCTGTTTTTT,CASSTREGNTGELFF
.,TRBJ2-1,.,TRBV6-4,TGTGCCAGCAGTGATAGGACCGGACTCTACAATGAGCAGTTCTTC,CASSDRTGLYNEQFF
.,TRBJ1-4,.,TRBV2,TGTGCCAGCAGTGCCGGGACATCAACTAATGAAAAACTGTTTTTT,CASSAGTSTNEKLFF
TRBD1,TRBJ2-4,.,TRBV4-1,TGCGCCAGCAGCCAGGAGGACAGGGCCCCACAGTACTTC,CASSQEDRAPQYF
TRBD2,TRBJ2-2,few,TRBV4-2,TGTGCCAGCAGCCAGGCGGGGGGGAACGGGGAGCTGTTTTTT,CASSQAGGNGELFF
TRBD1,TRBJ1-6,.,TRBV6-1,TGTGCCAGCAGTGAAGGAGGGACAGGGAATTCACCCCTCCACTTT,CASSEGGTGNSPLHF
TRBD1,TRBJ1-1,.,TRBV6-1,TGTGCCAGCAGTGGGGACAGGGGGCTCACTGAAGCTTTCTTT,CASSGDRGLTEAFF
.,TRBJ2-5,.,TRBV15,TGTGCCACCAGCAGACTAGAGGGCAGTCAAGAGACCCAGTACTTC,CATSRLEGSQETQYF
.,TRBJ1-1,.,TRBV9,TGTGCCAGCAGCGTAGCGGGGTCACGGACTGAAGCTTTCTTT,CASSVAGSRTEAFF
.,TRBJ2-7,.,TRBV7-9,TGTGCCAGCCACCGAGCGGACAGTGTAGAAGGAGCGAGCGAGCAGTACTTC,CASHRADSVEGASEQYF
.,TRBJ1-5,.,TRBV4-1,TGCGCCAGCAGCCAAGATAGCAGGGATCAGCCCCAGCATTTT,CASSQDSRDQPQHF
.,TRBJ1-6,few,TRBV30,TGTGCCTGGAACACGGACACCCTGTTAGCCTCACCCCTCCACTTT,CAWNTDTLLASPLHF
.,TRBJ2-7,few,TRBV27,TGTGCCAGCCTAGGACAGTCCTACGAGCAGTACTTC,CASLGQSYEQYF
TRBD1,TRBJ2-1,.,TRBV27,TGTGCCAGCAGGCTGGACAGGGGACGGGGAAATGAGCAGTTCTTC,CASRLDRGRGNEQFF
.,TRBJ2-5,.,TRBV11-2,TGTGCCAGCAGGGCCCAAGAGACCCAGTACTTC,CASRAQETQYF
TRBD1,TRBJ2-1,.,TRBV28,TGTGCCAGCAGTCTAACTCCCGGGACAGGGAACTACAATGAGCAGTTCTTC,CASSLTPGTGNYNEQFF
.,TRBJ1-1,.,TRBV19,TGTGCCAGTAGGGCCCTCTTACATGTGAACACTGAAGCTTTCTTT,CASRALLHVNTEAFF
.,TRBJ2-7,.,TRBV28,TGTGCCAGCAGTGCCCGGTTGGGGCGAGGTTCCTACGAGCAGTACTTC,CASSARLGRGSYEQYF
.,TRBJ2-5,few,TRBV18,TGTGCCAGCTCACCACTCGGGGGGCACCAAGAGACCCAGTACTTC,CASSPLGGHQETQYF
.,TRBJ1-1,.,TRBV6-5,TGTGCCAGCAGTTACTCGAGGCGGGGAACTGAAGCTTTCTTT,CASSYSRRGTEAFF
.,TRBJ1-2,few,TRBV5-6,TGTGCCAGCAGCTTGGCCACGGGAAACTATGGCTACACCTTC,CASSLATGNYGYTF
.,TRBJ2-5,.,TRBV7-2,TGTGCCAGCAGCTTACAGGAGACCCAGTACTTC,CASSLQETQYF